The 9 T cell receptor beta chains listed next were all sequenced from one sample in a study of blood T cell repertoires in COVID-19. The repertoire was sequenced with immunoSEQ multiplex PCR; TCRdb's copy has only in-frame clones and lacks some. This sample carries some 68,000 clones, approximately 92% of them seen once, and the ten largest clones take approximately 2.9%. Sequencing was performed on peripheral blood. All receptors derive from a man between 50 and 59 years old with acute or convalescent COVID-19.

The rearrangement links TRBV5-1 to TRBJ1-4; TRBD1 agrees at 7 bases. Germline V gene data show CDR1 as SGHRS and CDR2 as YFSETQ. The CDR3 spans 16 residues. After removal of 0 bases from V and 4 bases from J, the junction contained 6 bases not matched to a gene. The CDR3 coding sequence is TGCGCCAGCAGCTTGGACGAACAGGGGATTAATGAAAAACTGTTTTTT. Translating gives CASSLDEQGINEKLFF. Variable domain in full (rest from reference TRBV5-1 and TRBJ1-4): KAGVTQTPRYLIKTRGQQVTLSCSPISGHRSVSWYQQTPGQGLQFLFEYFSETQRNKGNFPGRFSGRQFSNSRSEMNVSTLELGDSALYLCASSLDEQGINEKLFFGSGTQLSVL.

This chain connects TRBV21-1 to TRBJ2-3; the D segment call TRBD2 is taken from the table without a DNA check. TRBV21-1 corresponds to a pseudogene. The CDR3 is 17 amino acids. For the CDR3, the DNA is TGTGCCAGCAGCCTCCCGGGACTCCCTTACGACACAGATACGCAGTATTTT. It yields the protein CASSLPGLPYDTDTQYF.

V gene TRBV28 combines with J gene TRBJ2-1; the D is unclear. V lost 5 bases, J lost 3 bases, and 8 bases lay in between. This CDR3 contains 13 residues. The germline CDR1 and CDR2 sequences are MDHEN and SYDVKM. The CDR3 sequence is CASSRVIYNEQFF. In DNA form, the CDR3 reads TGTGCCAGCAGTCGGGTCATCTACAATGAGCAGTTCTTC. Combining the CDR3 with reference TRBV28 and TRBJ2-1 gives the whole variable domain DVKVTQSSRYLVKRTGEKVFLECVQDMDHENMFWYRQDPGLGLRLIYFSYDVKMKEKGDIPEGYSVSREKKERFSLILESASTNQTSMYLCASSRVIYNEQFFGPGTRLTVL.

In its sample, this clone was seen once. The V call is TRBV7-8, the J call TRBJ2-5, with a possible D match to TRBD2 (5 bases). Per germline, CDR1 SGHVS and CDR2 FQNEAQ. V was shortened by 2 bases and J by 5 bases, with 15 bases between the two germline ends. The CDR3 runs to 15 residues. The CDR3 protein is CASSLRLRAVETQYF. Here the CDR3 DNA reads TGTGCCAGCAGCTTACGTTTGCGGGCGGTTGAGACCCAGTACTTC.

The rearrangement joins TRBV30 to TRBJ2-7, with unresolved D. Trimming pared 6 bases from V and 3 bases from J, leaving 9 bases between. This CDR3 has 11 amino acids. Germline-derived CDR1 and CDR2 are GTSNPN and SVGIG (reference sequence). Here the CDR3 reads CACGRDYEQYF. The CDR3 bases are TGTGCCTGTGGACGAGACTACGAGCAGTACTTC.

The V and J genes are TRBV7-2 and TRBJ2-5, with 8 bases aligning to TRBD2. The CDR3 is 15 amino acids. Germline CDR1 and CDR2: SGHTA and FQGNSA. After removal of 5 bases from V and 2 bases from J, the junction contained 7 bases not matched to a gene. CDR3 nucleotides: TGTGCCAGCAGCAGGCGCCCTAGCGGGCAAGAGACCCAGTACTTC. Translation gives CASSRRPSGQETQYF. The full variable domain, rest sourced from reference TRBV7-2 and TRBJ2-5, is GAGVSQSPSNKVTEKGKDVELRCDPISGHTALYWYRQSLGQGLEFLIYFQGNSAPDKSGLPSDRFSAERTGGSVSTLTIQRTQQEDSAVYLCASSRRPSGQETQYFGPGTRLLVL.

The CDR3 coding sequence is TGTGCCAGCAGCCCCGGGGGGGCGCGCTTCTATGGCTACACCTTC. Translated, it gives CASSPGGARFYGYTF. V is TRBV7-2 and J is TRBJ1-2; D perhaps matches TRBD1 (6 bases). CDR1 SGHTA and CDR2 FQGNSA come from the germline V gene. The CDR3 has 15 amino acids. Trimming removed 5 bases from V and 4 bases from J, with 17 bases in between. The full variable domain, in which reference TRBV7-2 and TRBJ1-2 provide the parts outside the CDR3, is GAGVSQSPSNKVTEKGKDVELRCDPISGHTALYWYRQSLGQGLEFLIYFQGNSAPDKSGLPSDRFSAERTGGSVSTLTIQRTQQEDSAVYLCASSPGGARFYGYTFGSGTRLTVV.

This rearrangement joins TRBV9 to TRBJ2-3; 10 bases map to TRBD2. Trimming cost V 4 bases and J 6 bases; bases outside gene matches: 5. There are 14 residues in the CDR3. Germline assignment: CDR1 SGDLS and CDR2 YYNGEE. The CDR3 region is CASSSSGSVDTQYF. CDR3 bases: TGTGCCAGCAGCTCTAGCGGGAGCGTGGATACGCAGTATTTT.

The chain joins TRBV6-2 or TRBV6-3 to TRBJ2-1; weak D call: TRBD2 (6 bases). Germline values: CDR1 MNHEY, CDR2 SVGEGT. The CDR3 extends over 19 amino acids. Trimming left V 2 bases short and J 0 bases short, with 20 bases between. The chain's CDR3 is CASSYPSTLSGSSYNEQFF. The CDR3 DNA sequence: TGTGCCAGCAGTTACCCCTCTACTCTTAGCGGCAGCTCCTACAATGAGCAGTTCTTC.